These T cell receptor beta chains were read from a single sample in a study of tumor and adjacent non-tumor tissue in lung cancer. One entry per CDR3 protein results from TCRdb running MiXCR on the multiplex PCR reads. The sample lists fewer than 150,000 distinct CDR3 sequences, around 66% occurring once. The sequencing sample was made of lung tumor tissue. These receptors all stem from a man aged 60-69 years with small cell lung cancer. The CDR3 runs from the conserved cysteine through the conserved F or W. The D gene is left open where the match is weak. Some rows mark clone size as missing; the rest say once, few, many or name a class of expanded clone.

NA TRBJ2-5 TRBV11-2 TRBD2 TGTGTCAGCAGCACCGGGACTAGCGGAGTGTATCAAGAGACCCAGTACTTC CVSSTGTSGVYQETQYF
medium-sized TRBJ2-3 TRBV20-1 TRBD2 TGCAGTGCTCGACTAGCGGGAGGAAGCCTGGGGGATACGCAGTATTTT CSARLAGGSLGDTQYF
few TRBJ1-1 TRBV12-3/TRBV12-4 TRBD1 TGTGCCAGCAGTTTACCCCCAGGGGGGTTGAACACTGAAGCTTTCTTT CASSLPPGGLNTEAFF
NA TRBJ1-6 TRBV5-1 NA TGCGCCAGCAGCTTGGAGGGTAATTCACCCCCCCACTTT CASSLEGNSPPHF
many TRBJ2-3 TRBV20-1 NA TGCAGTGCGGGGAGCCCTCTAAGCACAGATACGCAGTATTTT CSAGSPLSTDTQYF
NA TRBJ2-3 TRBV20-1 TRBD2 TGCAGTGCTAGAGATCCTCGGACTAGCGGGAGCCAAGATACGCAGTATTTT CSARDPRTSGSQDTQYF
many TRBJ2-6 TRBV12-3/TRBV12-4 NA TGTGCCAGCAGGACGCTCTCTGGGGCCAACGTCCTGACTTTC CASRTLSGANVLTF
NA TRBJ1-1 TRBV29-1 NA TGCAGCGTTCCAGCGACAGAGTACACTGAAGCTTTCTTC CSVPATEYTEAFF
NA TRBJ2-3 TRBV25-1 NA TGTGCCAGCAGTGCCAGAGAATTAGATACGCAGTATTTT CASSARELDTQYF
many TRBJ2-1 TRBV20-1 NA TGCAGTGCTAGAATCAGGGGTAGGGAGCAGTTCTTC CSARIRGREQFF
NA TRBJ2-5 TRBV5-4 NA TGTGCCAGCAGTAATGTAGAGCAAGAGACCCAGTACTTC CASSNVEQETQYF
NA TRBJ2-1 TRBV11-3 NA TGTGCCAGCAGCTTAAGCCGAAGAGGGAATGAGCAGCTCTTC CASSLSRRGNEQLF
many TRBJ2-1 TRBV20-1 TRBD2 TGCAGTGCCCTGACCGGGACTAGCGTTCTCCATGAGCAGTTCTTC CSALTGTSVLHEQFF
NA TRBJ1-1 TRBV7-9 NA TGTGCCAGCTGCTTAATGCCGAACACTGAAGCTTTCTTT CASCLMPNTEAFF
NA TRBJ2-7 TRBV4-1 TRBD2 TGCACCAGCAGTCCAAAGGGACTAGCGGGATTGAGGAGCTCCTACGAGCAGTATTTC CTSSPKGLAGLRSSYEQYF
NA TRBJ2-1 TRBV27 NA TGTGCCAGCAGTCCTACCGGACAGTACAATGAGCAGTTCTTC CASSPTGQYNEQFF
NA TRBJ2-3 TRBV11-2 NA TGTGCCGGCAGTCAGAGCTCGGATACGCAATATTTT CAGSQSSDTQYF
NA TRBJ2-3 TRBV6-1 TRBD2 TGTGCCAGCAGTGAAAGCCTAGCGGGAGTGCGCACAGATATGCAGTATTTT CASSESLAGVRTDMQYF
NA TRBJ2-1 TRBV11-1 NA TGTGCCAGCAGCTTCAGGCCAGGGAGAGGGATAGGCAATGAGCAATACTTC CASSFRPGRGIGNEQYF
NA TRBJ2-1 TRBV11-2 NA TGTTCCGGCAGCTTAGGGAGGATGGACAATGAGCAGTTCTTC CSGSLGRMDNEQFF
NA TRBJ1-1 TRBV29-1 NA TGCAGTGCCGGAAGGGGGAACAGTGAAGCTTTCTTT CSAGRGNSEAFF
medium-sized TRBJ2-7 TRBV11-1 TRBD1 TGTGCCAGCAGCTTAGTGGCCAGGGGGCCAAGAGAGCAGTACTTC CASSLVARGPREQYF
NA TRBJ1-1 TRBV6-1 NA TGTGCCAGCAGCGATGCGGAAGCAGGCTACATGAGCACTGAAGCTTTCTTT CASSDAEAGYMSTEAFF
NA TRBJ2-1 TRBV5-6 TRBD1 TGTGCCAGCAGCTTGTGGGACAGGGGTCATGAGCAGTTCTTC CASSLWDRGHEQFF
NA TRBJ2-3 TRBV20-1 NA TGCAGTACGCTAGGCTATGGTAGCACAGATACGCAGTATTTT CSTLGYGSTDTQYF
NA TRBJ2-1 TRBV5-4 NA TGTGCCAGCAGCTCCCGTCCCGGGTCCTACAATGAGCAGTTCTTC CASSSRPGSYNEQFF
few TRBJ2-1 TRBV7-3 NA TGTGCCAGCAGCTTATCCAGTCACAATGAGCAGTTCTTC CASSLSSHNEQFF
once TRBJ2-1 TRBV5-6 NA TGTGCCAGCATCATTGGTCTCGGTCAGGATGAGCAGTTCTTC CASIIGLGQDEQFF
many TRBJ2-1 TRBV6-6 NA TGTGCCAGCCGCTCCTCCTTCGACTACGGGGGTGAGCAGTTCTTC CASRSSFDYGGEQFF
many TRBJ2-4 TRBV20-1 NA TGCAGTGCCGTCCGAGGGACGGGTGAAAACATTCAGTACTTC CSAVRGTGENIQYF
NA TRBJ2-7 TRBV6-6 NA TGTGCCAGCAGTCCTACAAGGGACGAGCACTACTTC CASSPTRDEHYF
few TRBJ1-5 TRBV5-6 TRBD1 TGTACAAGCAGTTTGGGACAGGGTTATCAGCCCCAGCATTTT CTSSLGQGYQPQHF
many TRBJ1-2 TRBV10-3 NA TGTGCCATCAGTGAAGGGAACTATGGCTACACCTTC CAISEGNYGYTF
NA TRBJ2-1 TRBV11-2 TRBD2 TGTGCCAGCAGGGGACTAGCGGGAGAAGGTCGGCGCGAGCAGTTCTTC CASRGLAGEGRREQFF
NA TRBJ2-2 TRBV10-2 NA TGCACCAGCAGTGACGACATAAACTACACCGGGGAGCCGTTTTTT CTSSDDINYTGEPFF
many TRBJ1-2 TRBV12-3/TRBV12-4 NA TGTGCCAGCACCCAGGGCTATGGCTACACCTTC CASTQGYGYTF
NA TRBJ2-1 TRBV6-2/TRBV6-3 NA TGTGCCAGCACCCAACGGGCAGTGTCGAATGAGCAGTCCTTC CASTQRAVSNEQSF